What follows are 31 T cell receptor beta chains derived from one specimen sequenced in a study of cytomegalovirus exposure and HLA in healthy donors. Researchers ran the PCR with 60 Vbeta and 13 Jbeta primers. This table comes from immunoSEQ multiplex PCR, and its TCRdb copy is limited to in-frame clones, with some not included. Here the sample spans about 160,000 clones, roughly 76% being singletons. The material sequenced was PBMCs. These receptors came from a human donor in good health.

The rearrangement joins TRBV9 to TRBJ2-5; 7 nucleotides align to TRBD2. Germline V lookup: CDR1 SGDLS, CDR2 YYNGEE. The CDR3 covers 14 residues. Losses at the gene ends were 0 bases for V and 4 bases for J; bases not matched to a gene: 3. The CDR3 loop reads CASSVEASGETQYF. DNA for the CDR3: TGTGCCAGCAGCGTAGAGGCTAGCGGAGAGACCCAGTACTTC.

This chain connects TRBV7-2 to TRBJ1-3; D gene ambiguous. The germline V gene has CDR1 SGHTA and CDR2 FQGNSA. The CDR3 has 12 residues. Trimming shortened V by 2 bases and J by 4 bases, and 3 bases separated the two germline ends. The CDR3 DNA reads TGTGCCAGCAGCTTAAGCGGAAACACCATATATTTT. Translation: CASSLSGNTIYF.

The chain combines TRBV7-6 with TRBJ1-4; the match to TRBD1 covers 8 bases. This CDR3 has 15 residues. Looked up from germline, CDR1 is SGHVS and CDR2 is FNYEAQ. V lost 0 bases to trimming and J lost 6 bases; unmatched junction nucleotides: 3. CDR3 residues: CASSLAQGAYEKLFF. The CDR3 nucleotides read TGTGCCAGCAGCTTAGCGCAGGGGGCTTATGAAAAACTGTTTTTT. The complete variable domain, with remaining parts taken from reference TRBV7-6 and TRBJ1-4, reads GAGVSQSPRYKVTKRGQDVALRCDPISGHVSLYWYRQALGQGPEFLTYFNYEAQQDKSGLPNDRFSAERPEGSISTLTIQRTEQRDSAMYRCASSLAQGAYEKLFFGSGTQLSVL.

V usage is TRBV5-1 and J usage is TRBJ2-1; 9 nucleotides agree with TRBD2. Germline trimming cut 3 bases from V and 4 bases from J; bases unmatched to any gene: 8. CDR3 length: 16 residues. The V gene's germline CDR1 is SGHRS and CDR2 YFSETQ. This chain's CDR3 is CASSSVTSGLYNEQFF. DNA for the CDR3: TGCGCCAGCAGCTCGGTGACTAGCGGACTATACAATGAGCAGTTCTTC.

This clone was observed a handful of times. The chain is built from TRBV4-3 and TRBJ2-3, with TRBD2 as a possible D gene (6 bases). The V end lost 4 bases, the J end lost 3 bases, and 14 bases lay between the germline ends. Looked up from germline, CDR1 is LGHNA and CDR2 is YSLEER. The CDR3 has 15 residues. CDR3: CASSPRGAGTDTQYF. CDR3 sequence (DNA): TGCGCCAGCAGCCCCCGGGGCGCGGGGACAGATACGCAGTATTTT.

There are a few counts of this clone. V gene TRBV7-9 combines with J gene TRBJ2-3; 8 nucleotides align to TRBD2. The CDR3 has 18 amino acids. Germline V gene lookup returns CDR1 SEHNR and CDR2 FQNEAQ (reference sequence). V gave up 1 base and J gave up 6 bases; unmatched junction bases: 15. CDR3 sequence (DNA): TGTGCCAGCAGCTTAGGTTCCGGGGGGGCCCCCCTGCTCGATACGCAGTATTTT. Its translation is CASSLGSGGAPLLDTQYF.

The J gene is TRBJ1-4, the V gene TRBV5-1; 9 positions match TRBD1. The CDR3 consists of 16 residues. Trimming took 4 bases from V and 7 from J; bases not matched to a gene: 11. Germline CDR1 SGHRS, CDR2 YFSETQ. The CDR3 sequence is CASSEGGTGLSEKLFF. In nucleotides, the CDR3 is TGCGCCAGCAGCGAGGGAGGGACAGGGCTTTCTGAAAAACTGTTTTTT.

The gene calls are TRBV10-1 and TRBJ1-3; D remains ambiguous. Trimming took off 3 bases at V and 0 bases at J, with 27 bases between the two ends. The CDR3 loop spans 21 amino acids. Per germline, CDR1 WNHNN and CDR2 SYGVQD (reference sequence). The CDR3 DNA is TGCGCCAGCAGTGAAGCCCAGGTGGCGCGGAGGGCACCCCGCTCTGGAAACACCATATATTTT. This translates into CASSEAQVARRAPRSGNTIYF.

The J gene is TRBJ2-6, the V gene TRBV5-5; a weak D match, TRBD2 (6 bases). V was cut by 3 bases and J by 2 bases, with 6 bases left in between. There are 14 residues in the CDR3. Germline V gene lookup returns CDR1 SGHKS and CDR2 YYEKEE (reference sequence). CDR3 sequence: CASSWGAGANVLTF. The DNA for the CDR3 is TGTGCCAGCAGCTGGGGGGCTGGGGCCAACGTCCTGACTTTC.

The gene calls are TRBV5-1 and TRBJ1-1; tentative D call: TRBD1 (6 bases). Per germline, CDR1 SGHRS and CDR2 YFSETQ. The CDR3 contains 15 residues. V was pared by 0 bases and J by 4 bases, with 13 bases between. As DNA, the CDR3 is TGCGCCAGCAGCTTGGTACCGGGGGGGCCCACTGAAGCTTTCTTT. Translating it yields CASSLVPGGPTEAFF.

The chain combines TRBV4-3 with TRBJ2-7; 7 bases match TRBD1. The CDR3 extends over 15 amino acids. Germline V gene lookup returns CDR1 LGHNA and CDR2 YSLEER. V dropped 0 bases and J dropped 3; count of bases not matched to a gene: 5. CDR3 nucleotides: TGCGCCAGCAGCCAAGATGGTCAGGGGGTCTACGAGCAGTACTTC. Its translation: CASSQDGQGVYEQYF.

In its sample, this clone was seen a few times. J is TRBJ1-1 and V is TRBV6-1, with D perhaps TRBD1 (6 bases). The CDR3 has 14 residues. The V gene lost 4 bases and the J gene lost 2 bases, with 11 bases spanning the gap. Germline values: CDR1 MNHNS, CDR2 SASEGT. The CDR3 sequence: CASSAMTGNTEAFF. DNA of the CDR3: TGTGCCAGCAGTGCGATGACAGGTAACACTGAAGCTTTCTTT.

A single count supports this clone. J is TRBJ2-7 and V is TRBV5-1; 14 bases agree with TRBD2. The junction had 7 bases not matched to a gene; V was cut back by 4 bases and J by 4 bases. The CDR3 extends over 16 amino acids. CDR1 is SGHRS and CDR2 is YFSETQ in the germline V gene. The CDR3 reads CASSTGTSGGRYEQYF. The CDR3 nucleotides are TGCGCCAGCAGCACAGGGACTAGCGGGGGTAGATACGAGCAGTACTTC.

The chain recombines TRBV13 with TRBJ2-3; 8 bases are a match to TRBD1. The CDR3 totals 15 residues. Germline CDR1 and CDR2: PRHDT and FYEKMQ (reference sequence). The J segment lost 1 base and the V segment lost 3 bases, leaving 3 bases of the junction unmatched. The CDR3 is CASSLGTGGTDTQYF. The DNA of the CDR3 is TGTGCCAGCAGCTTGGGGACAGGTGGCACAGATACGCAGTATTTT.

The chain couples TRBV7-9 to TRBJ2-3; 11 nucleotides line up with TRBD2. This CDR3 region has 17 residues. Losses at the gene ends were 5 bases for V and 0 bases for J; bases not matched to a gene: 7. Germline-derived CDR1 and CDR2 are SEHNR and FQNEAQ (reference sequence). The CDR3 bases are TGTGCCAGCAGCCATCGTCTAGCGGGGGGTAGCACAGATACGCAGTATTTT. It encodes CASSHRLAGGSTDTQYF.

The chain links TRBV4-3 to TRBJ2-2, with TRBD1 matching over 7 bases. Germline loops: CDR1 LGHNA, CDR2 YSLEER. Trimming at V came to 3 bases and at J to 5 bases, leaving 9 bases not matched to a gene. This CDR3 comprises 16 residues. The CDR3 is CASSHGETGKTGELFF. CDR3 nucleotides: TGCGCCAGCAGCCACGGAGAGACAGGGAAAACCGGGGAGCTGTTTTTT.

The V gene is TRBV19, the J gene TRBJ1-5; a weak D match, TRBD1 (6 bases). Germline values: CDR1 LNHDA, CDR2 SQIVND (reference sequence). With 5 bases removed from V and 0 bases from J, the gap between germline ends came to 11 bases. This CDR3 comprises 15 residues. CDR3 sequence reads: CASSPRTDSNQPQHF. The CDR3 coding sequence is TGTGCCAGTAGTCCCCGGACAGATAGCAATCAGCCCCAGCATTTT. Supplemented by reference TRBV19 and TRBJ1-5, the full variable domain reads DGGITQSPKYLFRKEGQNVTLSCEQNLNHDAMYWYRQDPGQGLRLIYYSQIVNDFQKGDIAEGYSVSREKKESFPLTVTSAQKNPTAFYLCASSPRTDSNQPQHFGDGTRLSIL.

Here the CDR3 DNA reads TGTGCCAGCAGTTCTCGGACAGGGTTAAGTGAAAAACTGTTTTTT. Amino acids: CASSSRTGLSEKLFF. The chain joins TRBV6-6 to TRBJ1-4; 8 nucleotides line up with TRBD1. The ends lost 4 bases at V and 7 bases at J; junction bases unmatched: 8. The length of the CDR3 is 15 residues. Germline CDR1 MNHNY, CDR2 SVGAGI (reference sequence).

Remarks on this clone: At one of its ends the junction is not consistent with the germline gene, which may arise from a read error. V and J are TRBV11-2 and TRBJ1-1, with TRBD1 as a possible D gene (5 bases). There are 13 residues in the CDR3. The V gene's germline CDR1 is SGHAT and CDR2 FQNNGV. The CDR3 loop reads CASSWGVDTEAFF. The CDR3 DNA follows: TGTGCCAGCAGCTGGGGCGTCGACACGGAAGCTTTCTTT.

CDR3 sequence reads: CASRGAAGDTGELFF. In DNA, the CDR3 is TGCGCCAGCAGAGGGGCGGCGGGGGACACCGGGGAGCTGTTTTTT. The chain joins TRBV5-1 to TRBJ2-2, with TRBD2 identical over 7 bases. There are 15 residues in the CDR3. Losses at the gene ends were 5 bases for V and 3 bases for J; bases not matched to a gene: 7. CDR1 and CDR2 from the germline V gene are SGHRS and YFSETQ.

This rearrangement joins TRBV4-1 to TRBJ2-3, with D perhaps matching TRBD1 (6 bases). CDR1 is MGHRA, CDR2 YSYEKL, per germline. Trimming took 4 bases from V and 1 from J, leaving 15 bases between them. This CDR3 is 16 amino acids long. CDR3 sequence: CASSLEWGPGTDTQYF. The CDR3 coding sequence is TGCGCCAGCAGCCTCGAGTGGGGGCCTGGCACAGATACGCAGTATTTT.

This clone was recorded once. This rearrangement joins TRBV6-5 to TRBJ1-5; D perhaps matches TRBD1 (5 bases). The V and J ends lost 6 bases and 4 bases respectively, with 7 bases between them. The CDR3 totals 12 residues. CDR1 and CDR2 (germline): MNHEY, SVGAGI. CDR3 in DNA: TGTGCCAGCAGGGGGCTTAATCAGCCCCAGCATTTT. This codes for CASRGLNQPQHF.

This chain connects TRBV21-1 to TRBJ1-5. TRBV21-1 corresponds to a pseudogene. This CDR3 is built from 14 residues. In DNA, the CDR3 is TGTGCCAGCAGCAAAGTCTTAAGCAATCAGCCCCAGCATTTT. This translates into CASSKVLSNQPQHF.

V is TRBV7-2 and J is TRBJ2-1; 9 nucleotides agree with TRBD2. The germline V gene has CDR1 SGHTA and CDR2 FQGNSA. This CDR3 is 15 amino acids long. Germline trimming cut 6 bases from V and 7 bases from J; bases unmatched to any gene: 10. CDR3 in DNA: TGTGCCAGCAGGCAGGGACTAGCTCCCTTAAATGAGCAGTTCTTC. Translation gives CASRQGLAPLNEQFF.

CDR3 coding DNA: TGTGCCAGCGGCTCCGGGTTTGGCACAGATACGCAGTATTTT. Protein sequence: CASGSGFGTDTQYF. This sequence joins TRBV2 and TRBJ2-3; D not resolved. The V end was cut by 8 bases, the J end by 1 base, with 13 bases between. CDR1 is SNHLY, CDR2 FYNNEI, per germline. This CDR3 is built from 14 residues.

The chain links TRBV4-3 to TRBJ2-1, with 9 bases lining up with TRBD1. The CDR3 contains 16 residues. V was clipped by 1 base and J by 8 bases; unmatched bases: 9. The germline CDR1 and CDR2 sequences are LGHNA and YSLEER. In DNA form, the CDR3 reads TGCGCCAGCAGCCAAGTCGGGGGACAGGGAGGGCATGAGCAGTTCTTC. Encoded protein: CASSQVGGQGGHEQFF.

A single count supports this clone. The chain combines TRBV9 with TRBJ2-3; TRBD2 agrees at 9 bases. From germline, CDR1 is SGDLS and CDR2 YYNGEE. The CDR3 has 16 amino acids. J lost 3 bases, V lost 1 base, and 6 bases had no gene match. Here the CDR3 DNA reads TGTGCCAGCAGCGTATGGCGGGGGGGATTTACAGATACGCAGTATTTT. Protein product: CASSVWRGGFTDTQYF.

This chain uses TRBV27 with TRBJ2-7, with 15 bases matching TRBD2. The CDR3 loop spans 15 amino acids. The V and J ends lost 6 bases and 3 bases, in that order; junction bases with no gene match: 3. Germline CDR1 reads MNHEY; CDR2 reads SMNVEV (reference sequence). The CDR3 protein is CASRGTSGGHYEQYF. The CDR3 DNA reads as TGTGCCAGCAGGGGGACTAGCGGGGGGCACTACGAGCAGTACTTC.

By sample share, this clone is medium-sized (0.01 to 0.1%). V usage is TRBV6-1 and J usage is TRBJ2-3; D possibly corresponds to TRBD1 (6 bases). The CDR3 runs to 15 residues. Trimming left V 2 bases short and J 3 bases short, with 12 bases between. Germline V lookup: CDR1 MNHNS, CDR2 SASEGT. Here the CDR3 DNA reads TGTGCCAGCAGTGAACTTGGACAGCTAACAGATACGCAGTATTTT. Translation: CASSELGQLTDTQYF.

This clone was detected once. The gene calls are TRBV5-4 and TRBJ2-1; D is uncertain. Germline V gene data show CDR1 as SGHNT and CDR2 as YYREEE (reference sequence). V lost 4 bases, J lost 2 bases, and 7 bases lay in between. CDR3 length: 13 amino acids. The CDR3 loop reads CASSHSTYNEQFF. CDR3 DNA sequence: TGTGCCAGCAGCCACAGTACCTACAATGAGCAGTTCTTC.

The V gene is TRBV5-6, the J gene TRBJ1-5, with TRBD1 as a possible D gene (5 bases). Trimming pared 3 bases from V and 6 bases from J, leaving 19 bases between. This CDR3 comprises 16 residues. Germline values: CDR1 SGHDT, CDR2 YYEEEE. CDR3 DNA: TGTGCCAGCAGCTCCCTGTGGGGCAGGGAAGGTCAGCCCCAGCATTTT. Translating it yields CASSSLWGREGQPQHF.